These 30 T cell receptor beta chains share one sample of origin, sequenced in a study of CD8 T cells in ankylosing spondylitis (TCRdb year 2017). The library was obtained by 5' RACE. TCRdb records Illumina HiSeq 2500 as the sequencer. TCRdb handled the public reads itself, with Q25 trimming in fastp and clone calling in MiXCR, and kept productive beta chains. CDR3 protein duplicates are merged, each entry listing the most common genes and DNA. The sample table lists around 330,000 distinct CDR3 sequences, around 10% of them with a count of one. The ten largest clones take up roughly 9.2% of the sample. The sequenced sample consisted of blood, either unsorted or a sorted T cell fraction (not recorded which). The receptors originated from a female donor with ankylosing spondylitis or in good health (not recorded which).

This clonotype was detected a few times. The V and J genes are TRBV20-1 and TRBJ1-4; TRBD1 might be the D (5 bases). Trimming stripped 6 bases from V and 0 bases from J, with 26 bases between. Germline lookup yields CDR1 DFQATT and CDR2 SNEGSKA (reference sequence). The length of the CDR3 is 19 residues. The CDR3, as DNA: TGCAGTGCCATAGTACTCGGGGGGGGGATCAATGCAACTAATGAAAAACTGTTTTTT. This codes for CSAIVLGGGINATNEKLFF.

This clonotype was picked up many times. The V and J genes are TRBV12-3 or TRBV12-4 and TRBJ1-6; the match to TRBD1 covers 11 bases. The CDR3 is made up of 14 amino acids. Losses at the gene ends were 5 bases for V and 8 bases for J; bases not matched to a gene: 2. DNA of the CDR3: TGTGCCAGCAGTCGGACAGGGGGCGATTCACCCCTCCACTTT. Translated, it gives CASSRTGGDSPLHF.

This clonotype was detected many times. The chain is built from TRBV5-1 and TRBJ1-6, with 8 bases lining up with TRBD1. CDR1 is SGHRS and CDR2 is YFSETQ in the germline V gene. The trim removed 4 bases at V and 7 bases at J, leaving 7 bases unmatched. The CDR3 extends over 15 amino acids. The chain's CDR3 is CASSVGTGENSPLHF. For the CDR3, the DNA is TGCGCCAGCAGCGTCGGGACAGGCGAGAATTCACCCCTCCACTTT.

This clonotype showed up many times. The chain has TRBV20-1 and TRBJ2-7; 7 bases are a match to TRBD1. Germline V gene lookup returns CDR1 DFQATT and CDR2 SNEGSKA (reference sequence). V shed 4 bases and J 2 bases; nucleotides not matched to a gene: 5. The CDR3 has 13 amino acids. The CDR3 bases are TGCAGTGCTACCACAGGGGTTCCCTACGAGCAGTACTTC. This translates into CSATTGVPYEQYF.

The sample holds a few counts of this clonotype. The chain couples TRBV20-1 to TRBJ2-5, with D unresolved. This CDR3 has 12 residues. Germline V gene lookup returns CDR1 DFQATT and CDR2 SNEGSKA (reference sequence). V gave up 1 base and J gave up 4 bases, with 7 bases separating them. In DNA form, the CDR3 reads TGCAGTGCTAGAGTCCAGGTAGAGACCCAGTACTTC. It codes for CSARVQVETQYF.

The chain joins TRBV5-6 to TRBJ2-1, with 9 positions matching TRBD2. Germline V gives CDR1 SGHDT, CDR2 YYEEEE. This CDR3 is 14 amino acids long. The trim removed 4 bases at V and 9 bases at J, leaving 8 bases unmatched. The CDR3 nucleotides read TGTGCCAGCAGCCGGGCTAGCGGGACCTTTGAGCAGTTCTTC. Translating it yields CASSRASGTFEQFF.

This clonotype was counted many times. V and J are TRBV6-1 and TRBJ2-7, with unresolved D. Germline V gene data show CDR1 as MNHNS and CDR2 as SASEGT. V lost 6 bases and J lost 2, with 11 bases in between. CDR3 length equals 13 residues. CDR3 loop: CASSPDIAYEQYF. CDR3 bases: TGTGCCAGCAGCCCAGATATCGCCTACGAGCAGTACTTC.

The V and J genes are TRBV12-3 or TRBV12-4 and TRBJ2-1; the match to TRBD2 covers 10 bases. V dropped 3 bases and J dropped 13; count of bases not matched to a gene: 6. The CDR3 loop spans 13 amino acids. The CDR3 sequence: CASSLASGGAQFF. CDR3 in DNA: TGTGCCAGCAGTTTGGCAAGCGGGGGGGCCCAGTTCTTC.

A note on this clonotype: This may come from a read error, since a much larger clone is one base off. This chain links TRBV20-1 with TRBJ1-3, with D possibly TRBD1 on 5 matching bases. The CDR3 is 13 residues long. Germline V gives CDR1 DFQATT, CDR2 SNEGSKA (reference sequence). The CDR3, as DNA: TGCAGTGCTAGTCGGGGGACTGGAAACCCCATATATTTT. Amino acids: CSASRGTGNPIYF.

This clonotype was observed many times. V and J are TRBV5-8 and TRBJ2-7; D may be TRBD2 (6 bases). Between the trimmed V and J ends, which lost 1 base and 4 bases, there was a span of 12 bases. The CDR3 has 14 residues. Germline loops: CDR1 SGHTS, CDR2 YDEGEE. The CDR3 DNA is TGTGCCAGCAGCTTGTTAGGGCGGGGTTACGAGCAGTACTTC. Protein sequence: CASSLLGRGYEQYF.

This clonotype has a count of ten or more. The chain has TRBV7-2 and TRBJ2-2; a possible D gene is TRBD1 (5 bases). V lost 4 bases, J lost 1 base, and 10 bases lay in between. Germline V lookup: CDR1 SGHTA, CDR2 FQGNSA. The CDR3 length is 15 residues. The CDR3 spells CASSSQGGNTGELFF. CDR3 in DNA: TGTGCCAGCAGCTCCCAGGGCGGGAACACCGGGGAGCTGTTTTTT. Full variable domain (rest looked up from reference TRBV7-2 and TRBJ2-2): GAGVSQSPSNKVTEKGKDVELRCDPISGHTALYWYRQSLGQGLEFLIYFQGNSAPDKSGLPSDRFSAERTGGSVSTLTIQRTQQEDSAVYLCASSSQGGNTGELFFGEGSRLTVL.

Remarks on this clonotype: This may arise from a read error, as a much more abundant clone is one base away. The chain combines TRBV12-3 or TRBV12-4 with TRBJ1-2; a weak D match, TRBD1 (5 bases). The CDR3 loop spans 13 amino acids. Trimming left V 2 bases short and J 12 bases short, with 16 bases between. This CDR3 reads CASSLPQVQGDTF. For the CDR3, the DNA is TGTGCCAGCAGTTTACCACAGGTCCAGGGCGACACCTTC.

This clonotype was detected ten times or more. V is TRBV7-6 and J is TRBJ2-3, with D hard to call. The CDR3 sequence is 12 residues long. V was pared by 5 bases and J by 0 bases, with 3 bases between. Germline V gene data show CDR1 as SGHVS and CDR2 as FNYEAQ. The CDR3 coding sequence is TGTGCCAGCAGCATTAGCACAGATACGCAGTATTTT. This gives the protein CASSISTDTQYF.

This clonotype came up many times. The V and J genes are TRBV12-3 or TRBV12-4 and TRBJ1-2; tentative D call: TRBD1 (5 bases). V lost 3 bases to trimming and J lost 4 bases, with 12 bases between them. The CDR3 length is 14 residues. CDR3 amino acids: CASSLGSGIYGYTF. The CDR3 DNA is TGTGCCAGCAGTTTGGGTTCAGGGATCTATGGCTACACCTTC.

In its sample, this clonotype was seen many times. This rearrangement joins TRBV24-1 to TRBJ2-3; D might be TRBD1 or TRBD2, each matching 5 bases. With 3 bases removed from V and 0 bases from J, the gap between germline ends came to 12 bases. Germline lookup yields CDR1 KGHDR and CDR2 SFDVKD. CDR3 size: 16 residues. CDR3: CATSDPGTTSTDTQYF. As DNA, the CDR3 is TGTGCCACCAGTGATCCCGGGACCACTAGCACAGATACGCAGTATTTT.

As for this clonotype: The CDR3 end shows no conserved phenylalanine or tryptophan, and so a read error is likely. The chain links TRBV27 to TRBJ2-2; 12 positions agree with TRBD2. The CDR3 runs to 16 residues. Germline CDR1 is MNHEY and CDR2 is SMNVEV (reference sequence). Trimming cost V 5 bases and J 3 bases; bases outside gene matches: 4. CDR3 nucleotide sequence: TGTGCCAGCAGTCAGGGACTAGCGGGCTACACCGGGGAGCTGTTTATT. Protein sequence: CASSQGLAGYTGELFI.

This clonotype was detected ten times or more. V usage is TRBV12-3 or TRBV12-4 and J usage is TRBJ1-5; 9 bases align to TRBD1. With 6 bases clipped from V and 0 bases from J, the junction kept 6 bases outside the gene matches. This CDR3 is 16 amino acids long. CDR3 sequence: CASSSPGQGSNQPQHF. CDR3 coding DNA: TGTGCCAGCAGCTCACCGGGACAGGGTAGCAATCAGCCCCAGCATTTT.

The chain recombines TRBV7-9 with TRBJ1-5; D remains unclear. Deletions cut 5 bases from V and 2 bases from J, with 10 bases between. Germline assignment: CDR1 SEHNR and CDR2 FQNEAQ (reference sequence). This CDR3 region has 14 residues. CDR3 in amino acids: CASSMDVGNQPQHF. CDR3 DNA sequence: TGTGCCAGCAGCATGGACGTGGGCAATCAGCCCCAGCATTTT.

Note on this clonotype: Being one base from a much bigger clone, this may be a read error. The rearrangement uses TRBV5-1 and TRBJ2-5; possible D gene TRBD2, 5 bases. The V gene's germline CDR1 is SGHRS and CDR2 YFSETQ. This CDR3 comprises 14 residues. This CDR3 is CASSLAGIKETKYF. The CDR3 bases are TGCGCCAGCAGCTTGGCCGGGATTAAAGAGACCAAGTACTTC.

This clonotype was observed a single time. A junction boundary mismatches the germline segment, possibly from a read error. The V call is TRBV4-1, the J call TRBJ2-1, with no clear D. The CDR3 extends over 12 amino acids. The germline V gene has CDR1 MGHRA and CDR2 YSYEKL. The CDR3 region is CATSQEVGEQFF. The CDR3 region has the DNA TGCGCCACCAGCCAAGAAGTGGGTGAGCAGTTCTTC.

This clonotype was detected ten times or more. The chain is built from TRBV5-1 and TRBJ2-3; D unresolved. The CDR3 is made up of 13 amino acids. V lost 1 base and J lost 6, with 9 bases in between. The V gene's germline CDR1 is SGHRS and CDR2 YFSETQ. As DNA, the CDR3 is TGCGCCAGCAGCTTGTACCTAGTCGATACGCAGTATTTT. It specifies CASSLYLVDTQYF. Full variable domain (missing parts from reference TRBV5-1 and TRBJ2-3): KAGVTQTPRYLIKTRGQQVTLSCSPISGHRSVSWYQQTPGQGLQFLFEYFSETQRNKGNFPGRFSGRQFSNSRSEMNVSTLELGDSALYLCASSLYLVDTQYFGPGTRLTVL.

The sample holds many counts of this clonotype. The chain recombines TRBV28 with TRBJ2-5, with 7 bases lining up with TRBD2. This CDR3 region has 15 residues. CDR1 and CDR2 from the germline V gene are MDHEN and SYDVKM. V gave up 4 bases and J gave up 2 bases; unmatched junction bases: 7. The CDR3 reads CASSYEGLRQETQYF. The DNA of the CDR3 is TGTGCCAGCAGTTACGAGGGACTACGACAAGAGACCCAGTACTTC.

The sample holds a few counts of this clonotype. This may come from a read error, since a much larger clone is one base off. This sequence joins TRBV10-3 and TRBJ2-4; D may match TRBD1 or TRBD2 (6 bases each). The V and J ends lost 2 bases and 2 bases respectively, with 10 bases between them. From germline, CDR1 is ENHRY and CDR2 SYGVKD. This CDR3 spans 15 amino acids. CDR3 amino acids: CAISEGGLTKNIQYF. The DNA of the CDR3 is TGTGCCATCAGTGAGGGGGGGCTAACCAAAAACATTCAGTACTTC.

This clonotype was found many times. The CDR3 spells CSATRRESTEAFF. CDR3 DNA: TGCAGTGCGACTCGGAGGGAGAGCACTGAAGCTTTCTTT. This rearrangement joins TRBV20-1 to TRBJ1-1, with unresolved D. Germline V gives CDR1 DFQATT, CDR2 SNEGSKA (reference sequence). V lost 6 bases to trimming and J lost 4 bases, with 15 bases between them. This CDR3 is built from 13 residues.

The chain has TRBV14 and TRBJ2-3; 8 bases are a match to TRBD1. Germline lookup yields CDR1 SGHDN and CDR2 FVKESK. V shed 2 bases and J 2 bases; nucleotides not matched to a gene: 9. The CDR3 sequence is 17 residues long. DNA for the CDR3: TGTGCCAGCAGCCAACTCCCCGGGACAGGACCCACAGATACGCAGTATTTT. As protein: CASSQLPGTGPTDTQYF.

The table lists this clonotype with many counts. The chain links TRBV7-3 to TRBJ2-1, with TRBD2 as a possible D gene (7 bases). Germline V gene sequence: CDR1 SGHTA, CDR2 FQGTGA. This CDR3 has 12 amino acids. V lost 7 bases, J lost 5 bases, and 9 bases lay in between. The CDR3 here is CASKGGDNEQFF. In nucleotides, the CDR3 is TGTGCCAGCAAGGGGGGGGACAATGAGCAGTTCTTC. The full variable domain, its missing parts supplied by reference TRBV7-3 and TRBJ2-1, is GAGVSQTPSNKVTEKGKYVELRCDPISGHTALYWYRQSLGQGPEFLIYFQGTGAADDSGLPNDRFFAVRPEGSVSTLKIQRTERGDSAVYLCASKGGDNEQFFGPGTRLTVL.

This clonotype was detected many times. CDR3 coding DNA: TGTGCCAGCAGCTTAAATATGCGACTTGAAAAACTGTTTTTT. It encodes CASSLNMRLEKLFF. The chain combines TRBV7-2 with TRBJ1-4; D not resolved. The CDR3 totals 14 residues. Between the trimmed V and J ends, which lost 2 bases and 7 bases, there was a span of 11 bases. Germline V gene data show CDR1 as SGHTA and CDR2 as FQGNSA.

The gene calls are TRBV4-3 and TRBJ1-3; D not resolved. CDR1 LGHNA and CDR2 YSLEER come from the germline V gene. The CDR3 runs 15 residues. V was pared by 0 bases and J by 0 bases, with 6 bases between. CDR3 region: CASSQETVSGNTIYF. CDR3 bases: TGCGCCAGCAGCCAAGAAACAGTCTCTGGAAACACCATATATTTT.

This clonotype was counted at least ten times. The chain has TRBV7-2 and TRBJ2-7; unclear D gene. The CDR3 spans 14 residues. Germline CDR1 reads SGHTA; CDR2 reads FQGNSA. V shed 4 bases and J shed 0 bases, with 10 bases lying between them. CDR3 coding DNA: TGTGCCAGCAGCTCCAGGTTAGGCTCCTACGAGCAGTACTTC. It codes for CASSSRLGSYEQYF.

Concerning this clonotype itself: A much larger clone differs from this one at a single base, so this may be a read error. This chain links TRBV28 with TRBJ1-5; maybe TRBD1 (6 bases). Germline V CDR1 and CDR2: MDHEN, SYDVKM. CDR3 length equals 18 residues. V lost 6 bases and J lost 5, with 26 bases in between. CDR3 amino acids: CASRGYAEGVQADQPQHF. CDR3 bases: TGTGCCAGCAGGGGCTATGCGGAGGGGGTGCAGGCTGATCAGCCCCAGCATTTT.